Shown below are 17 T cell receptor beta chains from a single sample sequenced in a study of blood T cell repertoires in COVID-19. The table came from immunoSEQ multiplex PCR; TCRdb's copy has only in-frame clones and leaves some out. The sample records some 160,000 clones, approximately 80% being singletons. The specimen was peripheral blood. The source of these receptors is a woman of 80 years or more with acute or convalescent COVID-19.

The rearrangement uses TRBV6-5 and TRBJ2-7; D call uncertain. Between the trimmed V and J ends, which lost 4 bases and 1 base, there was a span of 5 bases. Per germline, CDR1 MNHEY and CDR2 SVGAGI. The CDR3 totals 12 residues. CDR3 nucleotide sequence: TGTGCCAGCAGTTCCCGGTCCTACGAGCAGTACTTC. It codes for CASSSRSYEQYF.

This chain uses TRBV6-1 with TRBJ1-5, with a possible D match to TRBD1 (6 bases). Germline lookup yields CDR1 MNHNS and CDR2 SASEGT. The CDR3 has 14 amino acids. V lost 3 bases and J lost 4, with 10 bases in between. CDR3 in DNA: TGTGCCAGCAGTGACGGGACATGGAATCAGCCCCAGCATTTT. Its protein product is CASSDGTWNQPQHF.

This chain links TRBV20-1 with TRBJ1-1; D may be TRBD1 (6 bases). CDR1 and CDR2 from the germline V gene are DFQATT and SNEGSKA (reference sequence). The V and J ends lost 3 bases and 4 bases respectively, with 15 bases between them. This CDR3 comprises 14 residues. The CDR3 loop is CSASRRGGGTEAFF. DNA of the CDR3: TGCAGTGCTAGTAGGCGGGGAGGGGGCACTGAAGCTTTCTTT.

This clone was recorded a few times. The chain is built from TRBV28 and TRBJ2-7; D possibly corresponds to TRBD2 (6 bases). V gave up 6 bases and J gave up 0 bases, with 9 bases separating them. Germline values: CDR1 MDHEN, CDR2 SYDVKM. The CDR3 is made up of 13 amino acids. DNA of the CDR3: TGTGCCAGCAGGCGCGGGGCCTCCTACGAGCAGTACTTC. This translates into CASRRGASYEQYF.

The genes are TRBV24-1 and TRBJ2-2; 9 nucleotides agree with TRBD1. V lost 0 bases to trimming and J lost 7 bases; unmatched junction nucleotides: 5. CDR3 size: 16 residues. Germline lookup yields CDR1 KGHDR and CDR2 SFDVKD. CDR3 nucleotide sequence: TGTGCCACCAGTGATTTGCCGGGACAGGGCGGCGGGGAGCTGTTTTTT. Residues: CATSDLPGQGGGELFF.

The CDR3 DNA follows: TGTGCCAGTAGTCCCTTGGACAGGGCTTATGGCTACACCTTC. Protein sequence: CASSPLDRAYGYTF. The chain has TRBV19 and TRBJ1-2; 8 bases fit TRBD1. The CDR3 contains 14 residues. J was trimmed by 5 bases and V by 5 bases; bases with no gene match: 7. Germline-derived CDR1 and CDR2 are LNHDA and SQIVND (reference sequence).

A few counts support this clone. V gene TRBV2 combines with J gene TRBJ2-7, with 9 bases that match TRBD1. J gave up 2 bases and V 4 bases, and 6 bases lay outside the gene matches. The CDR3 has 15 amino acids. CDR1 SNHLY and CDR2 FYNNEI come from the germline V gene. The DNA for the CDR3 is TGTGCCAGCAGTGTTGCGGGACAGGGAGCCTACGAGCAGTACTTC. Amino acids: CASSVAGQGAYEQYF. Looking up the rest from reference TRBV2 and TRBJ2-7 gives the full variable domain: EPEVTQTPSHQVTQMGQEVILRCVPISNHLYFYWYRQILGQKVEFLVSFYNNEISEKSEIFDDQFSVERPDGSNFTLKIRSTKLEDSAMYFCASSVAGQGAYEQYFGPGTRLTVT.

The CDR3 DNA reads TGTGCCAGCAGCCCAGAGTGGGCGAACACTGAAGCTTTCTTT. It specifies CASSPEWANTEAFF. This chain joins TRBV7-9 and TRBJ1-1, with unresolved D. The germline gives CDR1 SEHNR, CDR2 FQNEAQ (reference sequence). The CDR3 runs 14 residues. Trimming stripped 5 bases from V and 1 base from J, with 11 bases between.

A few counts support this clone. The chain couples TRBV21-1 to TRBJ1-3; TRBD1 was called by the table and not checked on the DNA. TRBV21-1 constitutes a pseudogene. CDR3 size: 16 residues. The CDR3 loop reads CASSKVYRVIGNTIYF. The CDR3 coding sequence is TGTGCCAGCAGCAAGGTGTACAGGGTTATCGGAAACACCATATATTTT.

The chain carries TRBV5-4 and TRBJ2-1, with 9 bases aligning to TRBD1. The germline V gene encodes CDR1 SGHNT and CDR2 YYREEE (reference sequence). The CDR3 extends over 15 amino acids. V lost 3 bases to trimming and J lost 6 bases; unmatched junction nucleotides: 7. As DNA, the CDR3 is TGTGCCAGCAGCTCACAGGGGGCATTGGGCAATGAGCAGTTCTTC. As protein: CASSSQGALGNEQFF.

The chain joins TRBV2 to TRBJ2-1; 13 bases are shared with TRBD2. V lost 4 bases, J lost 7 bases, and 7 bases stayed unmatched. The length of the CDR3 is 16 residues. Germline-derived CDR1 and CDR2 are SNHLY and FYNNEI. CDR3 bases: TGTGCCAGCAGTGGACTAGCGGGAGGCGGAGTAAATGAGCAGTTCTTC. Translating gives CASSGLAGGGVNEQFF.

The chain employs TRBV5-8 and TRBJ2-5; 11 bases align to TRBD2. J was trimmed by 3 bases and V by 3 bases; bases with no gene match: 7. This CDR3 contains 16 residues. The germline gives CDR1 SGHTS, CDR2 YDEGEE. DNA for the CDR3: TGTGCCAGCAGCTCAAGACTAGCGGGGAATGAAGAGACCCAGTACTTC. It encodes CASSSRLAGNEETQYF.

The J gene is TRBJ2-3, the V gene TRBV11-2; tentatively, D is TRBD2 (6 bases). CDR3 length: 14 residues. The germline V gene encodes CDR1 SGHAT and CDR2 FQNNGV. V was clipped by 4 bases and J by 4 bases, with 12 bases between them. The CDR3 DNA reads as TGTGCCAGCAGCTCCAATTGGGGGGCAGATACGCAGTATTTT. Protein: CASSSNWGADTQYF.

The chain carries TRBV6-4 and TRBJ2-1, with D tentatively TRBD1 (5 bases). Germline V gives CDR1 MRHNA, CDR2 SNTAGT. Trimming left V 4 bases short and J 0 bases short, with 13 bases between. CDR3 length: 16 amino acids. Written as DNA, the CDR3 is TGTGCCAGCAGTGGTAGGACAAACCTCTCCTACAATGAGCAGTTCTTC. Its protein is CASSGRTNLSYNEQFF.

The genes are TRBV7-3 and TRBJ2-2; a possible D gene is TRBD1 (6 bases). CDR1 and CDR2 (germline): SGHTA, FQGTGA. The CDR3 runs 15 residues. Trimming stripped 2 bases from V and 3 bases from J, with 10 bases between. The CDR3 DNA reads TGTGCCAGCAGCTTAGGGGGCTCCGACACCGGGGAGCTGTTTTTT. Translation gives CASSLGGSDTGELFF. Supplemented by reference TRBV7-3 and TRBJ2-2, the full variable domain reads GAGVSQTPSNKVTEKGKYVELRCDPISGHTALYWYRQSLGQGPEFLIYFQGTGAADDSGLPNDRFFAVRPEGSVSTLKIQRTERGDSAVYLCASSLGGSDTGELFFGEGSRLTVL.

This clone was observed a single time. This chain uses TRBV5-1 with TRBJ1-2; 9 bases are a match to TRBD1. Trimming removed 0 bases from V and 6 bases from J; junction bases left unmatched: 6. Germline V gene data show CDR1 as SGHRS and CDR2 as YFSETQ. CDR3 length: 15 amino acids. The CDR3 DNA is TGCGCCAGCAGCTTGGACAGGGGGCTCGGGGATGGCTACACCTTC. Translating gives CASSLDRGLGDGYTF.

The chain carries TRBV2 and TRBJ1-6; D possibly corresponds to TRBD1 (6 bases). CDR1 and CDR2 (germline): SNHLY, FYNNEI. CDR3 length: 15 residues. The V and J ends lost 2 bases and 3 bases respectively, with 8 bases between them. The CDR3 DNA reads as TGTGCCAGCAGTGAAACAGGGTACTATAATTCACCCCTCCACTTT. Encoded protein: CASSETGYYNSPLHF.